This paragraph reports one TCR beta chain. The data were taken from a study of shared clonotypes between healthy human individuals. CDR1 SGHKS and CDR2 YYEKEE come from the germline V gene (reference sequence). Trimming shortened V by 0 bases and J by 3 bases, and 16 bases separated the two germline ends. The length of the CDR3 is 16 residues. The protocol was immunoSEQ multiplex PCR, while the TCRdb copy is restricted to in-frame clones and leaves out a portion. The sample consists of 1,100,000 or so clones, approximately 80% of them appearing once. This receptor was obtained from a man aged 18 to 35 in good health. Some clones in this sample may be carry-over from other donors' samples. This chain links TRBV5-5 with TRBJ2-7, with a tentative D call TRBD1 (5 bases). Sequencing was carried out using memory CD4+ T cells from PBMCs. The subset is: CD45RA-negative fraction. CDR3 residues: CASSLAGQGALYEQYF. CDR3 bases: TGTGCCAGCAGCTTGGCCGGGCAGGGCGCTCTCTACGAGCAGTACTTC.